A selection of T cell receptor beta chains follows, all from one sample in a study of blood T cell repertoires in COVID-19. Here immunoSEQ multiplex PCR was the method, and the copy in TCRdb shows in-frame clones only, minus some. This sample has over 95,000 clones, with 75% to 90% found just once. Sequencing was carried out using peripheral blood. The source of these receptors is a woman aged 50 to 65 with acute or convalescent COVID-19. The CDR3 runs from the conserved cysteine through the conserved F or W. D genes are given only for firm matches. Clone size, where shown, is once, few, many, or a class for clones that have expanded.

clone size: -
D gene: TRBD1
V gene: TRBV4-1
J gene: TRBJ2-7
CDR3 DNA: TGCGCCAGCAGCGGGACAGGGGTCGTCTCCTACGAGCAGTACTTC
CDR3 protein: CASSGTGVVSYEQYF

clone size: -
D gene: -
V gene: TRBV7-6
J gene: TRBJ2-2
CDR3 DNA: TGTGCCAGCAGCTCTCGATCTGTAGGGGTGAACACCGGGGAGCTGTTTTTT
CDR3 protein: CASSSRSVGVNTGELFF

clone size: few
D gene: TRBD1
V gene: TRBV24-1
J gene: TRBJ2-1
CDR3 DNA: TGTGCCACCAGTGATCCGAGGGGGCAGGTGGAGTACAATGAGCAGTTCTTC
CDR3 protein: CATSDPRGQVEYNEQFF

clone size: -
D gene: -
V gene: TRBV21-1
J gene: TRBJ1-3
CDR3 DNA: TGTGCCAGCAGCAAGCCATACAGGAATGGAAACACCATATATTTT
CDR3 protein: CASSKPYRNGNTIYF

clone size: -
D gene: TRBD1
V gene: TRBV6-5
J gene: TRBJ1-1
CDR3 DNA: TGTGCCAGCAGTTACGGAACAGGGGGTCCGGCTTTCTTT
CDR3 protein: CASSYGTGGPAFF

clone size: -
D gene: -
V gene: TRBV9
J gene: TRBJ1-2
CDR3 DNA: TGTGCCAGCAGCGTAGGACAGGAATCGGGCGGCTACACCTTC
CDR3 protein: CASSVGQESGGYTF

clone size: -
D gene: TRBD1
V gene: TRBV4-3
J gene: TRBJ2-5
CDR3 DNA: TGCGCCAGCAGCCAAGATCTAAAGGGACAGCAAGAGACCCAGTACTTC
CDR3 protein: CASSQDLKGQQETQYF

clone size: -
D gene: -
V gene: TRBV27
J gene: TRBJ1-1
CDR3 DNA: TGTGCCAGCAAGGGGTTAAGGCGGTTGAACACTGAAGCTTTCTTT
CDR3 protein: CASKGLRRLNTEAFF

clone size: once
D gene: -
V gene: TRBV30
J gene: TRBJ1-2
CDR3 DNA: TGTGCCTGGAGTGATTTGGCTTATGACTATGGCTACACCTTC
CDR3 protein: CAWSDLAYDYGYTF

clone size: -
D gene: -
V gene: TRBV4-3
J gene: TRBJ1-5
CDR3 DNA: TGCGCCAGCAGCCAAGATCTTATAGGGGAGCCCCAGCATTTT
CDR3 protein: CASSQDLIGEPQHF

clone size: -
D gene: TRBD1
V gene: TRBV19
J gene: TRBJ1-4
CDR3 DNA: TGTGCCAGTAGTACGAGACAGGGCGAACAAATCGGACTGTTTTTT
CDR3 protein: CASSTRQGEQIGLFF

clone size: once
D gene: TRBD1
V gene: TRBV7-9
J gene: TRBJ2-7
CDR3 DNA: TGTGCCAGCAGCCGGACAGGGAGGGAGCAGTACTTC
CDR3 protein: CASSRTGREQYF

clone size: -
D gene: -
V gene: TRBV29-1
J gene: TRBJ2-5
CDR3 DNA: TGCAGCGTTGAAAAACAGACCCAAGAGACCCAGTACTTC
CDR3 protein: CSVEKQTQETQYF

clone size: -
D gene: TRBD1
V gene: TRBV2
J gene: TRBJ1-6
CDR3 DNA: TGTGCCAGCAGTACCACAGGGGCTAATTCACCCCTCCACTTT
CDR3 protein: CASSTTGANSPLHF

clone size: -
D gene: -
V gene: TRBV4-3
J gene: TRBJ1-1
CDR3 DNA: TGCGCCAGCAGCCAGGAGTTGGGTACGGGAAGGATCGGCTGGGTTCTAACTGAAGCTTTCTTT
CDR3 protein: CASSQELGTGRIGWVLTEAFF

clone size: -
D gene: -
V gene: TRBV7-9
J gene: TRBJ1-1
CDR3 DNA: TGTGCCAGCAGCTTGAGGCTTATGAACACTGAAGCTTTCTTT
CDR3 protein: CASSLRLMNTEAFF

clone size: -
D gene: TRBD1
V gene: TRBV30
J gene: TRBJ1-5
CDR3 DNA: TGTGCCTGGGGGGACAGGGAGGGTCAGCCCCAGCATTTT
CDR3 protein: CAWGDREGQPQHF

clone size: -
D gene: -
V gene: TRBV6-5
J gene: TRBJ1-1
CDR3 DNA: TGTGCCAGCAGTTACTTGCAGGGAAACACTGAAGCTTTCTTT
CDR3 protein: CASSYLQGNTEAFF

clone size: -
D gene: TRBD1
V gene: TRBV29-1
J gene: TRBJ2-7
CDR3 DNA: TGCAGCGTCCTTAGGACAGGAGCCGGCGAGCAGTACTTC
CDR3 protein: CSVLRTGAGEQYF

clone size: -
D gene: -
V gene: TRBV7-5
J gene: TRBJ2-1
CDR3 DNA: TGTGCCAGAAGCTTAATTTTAACTAGCGGTTACAATGAGCAGTTCTTC
CDR3 protein: CARSLILTSGYNEQFF

clone size: -
D gene: TRBD1
V gene: TRBV28
J gene: TRBJ1-2
CDR3 DNA: TGTGCCAGCACCCAGGGGGCAGCTAACTATGGCTACACCTTC
CDR3 protein: CASTQGAANYGYTF

clone size: -
D gene: TRBD1
V gene: TRBV7-9
J gene: TRBJ1-2
CDR3 DNA: TGTGCCAGCAGCCAACAGACAGGGTATGGCTACACCTTC
CDR3 protein: CASSQQTGYGYTF

clone size: -
D gene: -
V gene: TRBV11-2
J gene: TRBJ2-7
CDR3 DNA: TGTGCCAGCAGCCGGGGATACTACGAGCAGTACTTC
CDR3 protein: CASSRGYYEQYF

clone size: once
D gene: -
V gene: TRBV2
J gene: TRBJ1-3
CDR3 DNA: TGTGCCAGCAGTGAAAGTCGAGGGATCGGAAACACCATATATTTT
CDR3 protein: CASSESRGIGNTIYF

clone size: -
D gene: -
V gene: TRBV9
J gene: TRBJ2-3
CDR3 DNA: TGTGCCAGCAGCCTCCAGATCACAGATACGCAGTATTTT
CDR3 protein: CASSLQITDTQYF

clone size: -
D gene: TRBD2
V gene: TRBV30
J gene: TRBJ2-2
CDR3 DNA: TGTGCCTGGTGGCTAGCGGGGGGCACCGGGGAGCTGTTTTTT
CDR3 protein: CAWWLAGGTGELFF

clone size: -
D gene: -
V gene: TRBV10-3
J gene: TRBJ1-5
CDR3 DNA: TGTGCCATCAGTGACGGGGGGAGCAATCAGCCCCAGCATTTT
CDR3 protein: CAISDGGSNQPQHF

clone size: -
D gene: -
V gene: TRBV7-9
J gene: TRBJ2-7
CDR3 DNA: TGTGCCAGCAGACCACGAGAGCCAAAAAGGGGGCAGTACTTC
CDR3 protein: CASRPREPKRGQYF

clone size: -
D gene: TRBD2
V gene: TRBV12-5
J gene: TRBJ2-3
CDR3 DNA: TGTGCTAGTGGATCAGCGGGGGATGACACAGATACGCAGTATTTT
CDR3 protein: CASGSAGDDTDTQYF